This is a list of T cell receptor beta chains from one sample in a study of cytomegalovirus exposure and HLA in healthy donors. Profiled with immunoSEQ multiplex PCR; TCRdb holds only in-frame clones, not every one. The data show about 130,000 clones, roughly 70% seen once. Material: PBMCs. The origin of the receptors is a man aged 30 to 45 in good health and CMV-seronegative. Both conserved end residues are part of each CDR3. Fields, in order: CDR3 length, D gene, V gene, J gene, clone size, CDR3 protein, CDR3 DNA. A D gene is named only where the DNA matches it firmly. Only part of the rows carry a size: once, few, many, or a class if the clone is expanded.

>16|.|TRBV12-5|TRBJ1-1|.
CASGLGTGRANTEAFF
TGTGCTAGTGGTTTGGGTACGGGGAGGGCGAACACTGAAGCTTTTTTT
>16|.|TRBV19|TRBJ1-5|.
CASRPGGSGGNQPQHF
TGTGCCAGTAGACCGGGAGGGAGTGGAGGCAATCAGCCCCAGCATTTT
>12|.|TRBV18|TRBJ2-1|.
CASSPLEDEQFF
TGTGCCAGCTCACCACTAGAAGATGAGCAGTTCTTC
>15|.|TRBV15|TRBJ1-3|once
CATSSTGDFGNTIYF
TGTGCCACCAGCAGTACAGGAGACTTCGGAAACACCATATATTTT
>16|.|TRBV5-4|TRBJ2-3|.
CASSRGEAQIIDTQYF
TGTGCCAGCAGCCGGGGAGAAGCACAGATTATCGATACGCAGTATTTT
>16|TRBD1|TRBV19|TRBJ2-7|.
CASSIDRTGYGYEQYF
TGTGCCAGTAGTATAGACCGGACAGGGTATGGCTACGAGCAGTACTTC
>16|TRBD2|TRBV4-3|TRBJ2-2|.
CASSPISGRDTGELFF
TGCGCCAGCAGCCCTATTAGCGGGAGAGACACCGGGGAGCTGTTTTTT
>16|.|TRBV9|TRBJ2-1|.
CASSVGGDGSYNEQFF
TGTGCCAGCAGCGTAGGGGGGGATGGGTCCTACAATGAGCAGTTCTTC
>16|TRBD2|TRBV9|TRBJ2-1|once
CASSVFWGGRDNEQFF
TGTGCCAGCAGCGTATTCTGGGGAGGGAGGGACAATGAGCAGTTCTTC
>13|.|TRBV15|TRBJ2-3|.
CATSIPLSDTQYF
TGTGCCACCAGCATCCCACTTTCAGATACGCAGTATTTT
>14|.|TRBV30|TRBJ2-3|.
CACMTTANTDTQYF
TGTGCCTGTATGACGACAGCCAACACAGATACGCAGTATTTT
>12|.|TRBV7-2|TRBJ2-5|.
CASSLDLETQYF
TGTGCCAGCAGCTTAGACTTGGAGACCCAGTACTTC
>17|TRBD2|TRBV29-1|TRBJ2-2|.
CSVEWPSGGLNTGELFF
TGCAGCGTTGAATGGCCTAGCGGGGGCCTGAACACCGGGGAGCTGTTTTTT
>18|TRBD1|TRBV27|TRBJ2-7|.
CASSLGDRIPAFLYEQYF
TGTGCCAGCAGTTTGGGGGACAGGATCCCCGCCTTCCTCTACGAGCAGTACTTC
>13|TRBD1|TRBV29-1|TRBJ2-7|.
CSVRRQGTYEQYF
TGCAGCGTTCGGCGACAGGGGACCTACGAGCAGTACTTC
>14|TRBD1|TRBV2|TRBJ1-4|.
CASSDAGGSEKLFF
TGTGCCAGCAGTGATGCAGGGGGAAGTGAAAAACTGTTTTTT
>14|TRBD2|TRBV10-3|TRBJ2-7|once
CALGTSGRMYEQYF
TGTGCCCTCGGGACTAGCGGGAGAATGTACGAGCAGTACTTC
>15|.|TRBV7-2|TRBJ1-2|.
CASSPRQASNYGYTF
TGTGCCAGCAGCCCACGACAGGCCTCGAACTATGGCTACACCTTC
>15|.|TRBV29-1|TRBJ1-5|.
CSVQEGAGPKWPQHF
TGCAGCGTCCAAGAAGGCGCGGGGCCGAAGTGGCCCCAGCATTTT
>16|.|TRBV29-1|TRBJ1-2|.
CSVEDWSRNPNYGYTF
TGCAGCGTTGAAGATTGGAGCAGAAACCCCAACTATGGCTACACCTTC
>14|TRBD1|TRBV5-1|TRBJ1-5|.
CASSFGQANSPQHF
TGCGCCAGCAGCTTCGGACAGGCTAATAGCCCCCAGCATTTT
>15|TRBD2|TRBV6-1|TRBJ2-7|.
CASVTSGSFQGEQYF
TGTGCCAGCGTTACTAGCGGGAGTTTTCAAGGCGAGCAGTACTTC
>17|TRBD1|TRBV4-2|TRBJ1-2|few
CASSQVRGTGGFYGYTF
TGTGCCAGCAGCCAAGTAAGGGGAACAGGGGGATTCTATGGCTACACCTTC
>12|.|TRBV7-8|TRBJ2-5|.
CASSRTEETQYF
TGTGCCAGTTCAAGAACGGAAGAGACCCAGTACTTC
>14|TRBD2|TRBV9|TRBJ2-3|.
CASSTTSVPDTQYF
TGTGCCAGCAGCACGACTAGCGTACCCGATACGCAGTATTTT
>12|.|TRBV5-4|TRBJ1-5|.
CASSFHGSPQHF
TGTGCCAGCAGCTTTCATGGCTCCCCCCAGCATTTT
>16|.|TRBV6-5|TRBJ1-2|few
CASSFSTGPLNYGYTF
TGTGCCAGCAGTTTTTCCACAGGGCCTTTAAACTATGGCTACACCTTC
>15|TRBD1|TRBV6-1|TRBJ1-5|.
CASSPRGQGEQPQHF
TGTGCCAGCAGCCCAAGGGGACAGGGAGAACAGCCCCAGCATTTT
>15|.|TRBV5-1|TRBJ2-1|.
CASSLAVAEYNEQFF
TGCGCCAGCAGCTTGGCGGTAGCGGAGTACAATGAGCAGTTCTTC
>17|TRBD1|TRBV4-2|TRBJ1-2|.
CASSQVPGTGGWDGYTF
TGTGCCAGCAGCCAAGTCCCCGGGACAGGGGGATGGGATGGCTACACCTTC
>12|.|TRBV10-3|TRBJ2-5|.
CAIQGNQETQYF
TGTGCCATCCAGGGGAACCAAGAGACCCAGTACTTC
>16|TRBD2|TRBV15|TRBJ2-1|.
CATSKGTSGGANEQFF
TGTGCCACCAGCAAAGGGACTAGCGGGGGGGCTAATGAGCAGTTCTTC
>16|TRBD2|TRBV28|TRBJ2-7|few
CASSTSHIAGDYEQYF
TGTGCCAGCAGTACCAGCCACATAGCGGGGGACTACGAGCAGTACTTC
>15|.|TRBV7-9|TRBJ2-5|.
CASSPNSVESETQYF
TGTGCCAGCAGCCCAAACTCGGTGGAGTCAGAGACCCAGTACTTC
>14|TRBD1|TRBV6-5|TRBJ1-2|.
CASSHRTGNYGYTF
TGTGCCAGCAGCCATCGGACAGGAAACTATGGCTACACCTTC
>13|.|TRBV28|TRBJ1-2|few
CASREAGSYGYTF
TGTGCCAGCAGGGAGGCAGGTTCCTATGGCTACACCTTC
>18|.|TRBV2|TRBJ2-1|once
CASSENLRRPRANNEQFF
TGTGCCAGCAGTGAAAATTTGAGGCGGCCCAGGGCCAACAATGAGCAGTTCTTC
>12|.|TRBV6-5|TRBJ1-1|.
CASRPFSAEAFF
TGTGCCAGCAGGCCTTTTAGCGCTGAAGCTTTCTTT
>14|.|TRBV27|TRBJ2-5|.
CASSGGPAGETQYF
TGTGCCAGCAGTGGGGGCCCCGCTGGAGAGACCCAGTACTTC
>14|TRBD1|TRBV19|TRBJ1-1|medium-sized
CATDRGAMNTEAFF
TGTGCCACCGACAGGGGGGCCATGAACACTGAAGCTTTCTTT
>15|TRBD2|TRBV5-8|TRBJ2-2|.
CASGGDVRLTGELFF
TGTGCCAGCGGGGGGGACGTTCGCCTCACCGGGGAGCTGTTTTTT
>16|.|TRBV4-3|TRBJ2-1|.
CASSQSSTENYNEQFF
TGCGCCAGCAGCCAAAGTTCGACAGAGAACTACAATGAGCAGTTCTTC
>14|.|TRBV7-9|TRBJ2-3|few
CASSLNTGIDTQYF
TGTGCCAGCAGCCTGAACACAGGGATAGATACGCAGTATTTT
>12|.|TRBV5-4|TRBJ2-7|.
CASSSQNYEQYF
TGTGCCAGCAGCTCCCAAAACTACGAGCAGTACTTC
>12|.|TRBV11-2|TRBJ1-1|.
CASNFVNTEAFF
TGTGCCAGCAATTTCGTAAACACTGAAGCTTTCTTT
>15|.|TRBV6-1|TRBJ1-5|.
CASSEQGIWGQPQHF
TGTGCCAGCAGTGAACAGGGGATTTGGGGTCAGCCCCAGCATTTT
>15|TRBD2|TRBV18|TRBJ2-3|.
CASSGLAASTDTQYF
TGTGCCAGCTCGGGCCTAGCGGCTAGCACAGATACGCAGTATTTT
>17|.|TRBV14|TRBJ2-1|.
CASSQGGWDTPHNEQFF
TGTGCCAGCAGCCAAGGCGGTTGGGACACACCCCACAATGAGCAGTTCTTC
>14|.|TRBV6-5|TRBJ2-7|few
CASSDGTGSYEQYF
TGTGCCAGCTCCGACGGGACTGGCTCCTACGAGCAGTACTTC
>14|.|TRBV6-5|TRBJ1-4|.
CATRPEAGDKKLFF
TGTGCCACCCGCCCCGAGGCAGGGGATAAAAAACTGTTTTTT
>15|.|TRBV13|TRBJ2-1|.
CASSERRESNNEQFF
TGTGCCAGCAGCGAACGCCGGGAAAGTAACAATGAGCAGTTCTTC
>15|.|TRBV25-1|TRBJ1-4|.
CASNGSGGRGEKLFF
TGTGCCAGCAACGGCTCGGGAGGTCGGGGTGAAAAACTGTTTTTT
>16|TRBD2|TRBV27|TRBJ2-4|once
CASSLSGREAKNIQYF
TGTGCCAGCAGTTTATCCGGGAGGGAAGCCAAAAACATTCAGTACTTC
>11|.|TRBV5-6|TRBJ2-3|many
CASSLAGTLGF
TGTGCCAGCAGCTTGGCCGGGACTCTGGGATTT